These T cell receptor beta chains were read from a single sample in a study of metastatic and nonmetastatic thyroid tumors. TCRdb re-clonotyped the PCR reads through MiXCR. The sample records more than 4,000 clones, under 30% being singletons. Sample: tumor tissue. All receptors derive from a male donor with papillary thyroid cancer or a benign thyroid nodule (not recorded which). Some clones in this sample may be carry-over from other donors' samples. CDR3s include the opening cysteine and the closing phenylalanine or tryptophan. A D gene is named only where the DNA matches it firmly. The size entry is marked missing in some rows and otherwise reads once, few, many or a size class.

J: TRBJ2-7
size: medium-sized
V: TRBV7-2
D: -
DNA: TGTGCCAGCAGCCTAGGACCGACACGTAACTACGAGCAGTACTTC
CDR3: CASSLGPTRNYEQYF

J: TRBJ2-3
size: -
V: TRBV4-2
D: -
DNA: TGTGCCAGCAGCGCTACCCTTTCTATCGGGAGCACAGATACGCAGTATTTT
CDR3: CASSATLSIGSTDTQYF

J: TRBJ2-1
size: few
V: TRBV6-1
D: TRBD2
DNA: TGTGCCAGCAGCAGACTAGCGGGAGCGAATGAGCAGTTCTTC
CDR3: CASSRLAGANEQFF

J: TRBJ2-3
size: few
V: TRBV6-2/TRBV6-3
D: TRBD2
DNA: TGTGCCAGCAGGACCATAGCGGGAGGACGTTCTACAGATACGCAGTATTTT
CDR3: CASRTIAGGRSTDTQYF

J: TRBJ2-5
size: many
V: TRBV14
D: -
DNA: TGTGCCAGCAGCCGGGACTTTCAAGAGACCCAGTACTTC
CDR3: CASSRDFQETQYF

J: TRBJ1-2
size: -
V: TRBV5-5
D: TRBD1
DNA: TGTGCCAGCAGCTTTCGGGACAGGGGACCGGGTGGCTACACCTTC
CDR3: CASSFRDRGPGGYTF

J: TRBJ1-2
size: -
V: TRBV20-1
D: -
DNA: TGCAGTGCTAGCAGAGAATCATATGGCTACACCTTC
CDR3: CSASRESYGYTF

J: TRBJ1-2
size: few
V: TRBV28
D: -
DNA: TGTGCCAGCAGTTCCTCCAAGGCTAACTATGGCTACACCTTC
CDR3: CASSSSKANYGYTF

J: TRBJ2-5
size: medium-sized
V: TRBV19
D: -
DNA: TGTGCCAGTAGAGCCGGACAGCCAGGGGAGACCCAGTACTTC
CDR3: CASRAGQPGETQYF

J: TRBJ2-1
size: few
V: TRBV15
D: -
DNA: TGTGCCACCAGCAGAGATACGGTAGTCGGGAATGAGCAGTTCTTC
CDR3: CATSRDTVVGNEQFF

J: TRBJ2-6
size: few
V: TRBV6-1
D: -
DNA: TGTGCCAGCGGCTGGCTCTTGGGGGCCAACGTCCTGACTTTC
CDR3: CASGWLLGANVLTF

J: TRBJ2-3
size: medium-sized
V: TRBV7-9
D: -
DNA: TGTGCCAGCAGCTTAGTTGAGGCTAGCGATAATACGCAGTATTTT
CDR3: CASSLVEASDNTQYF

J: TRBJ2-1
size: -
V: TRBV14
D: -
DNA: TGTGCCAGCAGCCCGATCGGGAGTGGCGATGAGCAGTTCTTC
CDR3: CASSPIGSGDEQFF

J: TRBJ2-7
size: -
V: TRBV30
D: -
DNA: TGTGCCGCGATATGGGACGGAGGCTCCTACGAGCAGTACTTC
CDR3: CAAIWDGGSYEQYF

J: TRBJ2-1
size: few
V: TRBV28
D: TRBD1
DNA: TGTGCCAGCAGGGTACCCCCCCCCCGGGACAGGGGGGACGAGCAGTTCTTC
CDR3: CASRVPPPRDRGDEQFF

J: TRBJ2-3
size: few
V: TRBV6-1
D: -
DNA: TGTGCCAGCAGGCCCTATATGCAAAATACGCAGTATTTT
CDR3: CASRPYMQNTQYF

J: TRBJ1-3
size: many
V: TRBV3-1
D: TRBD1
DNA: TGTGCCAGCAGCCAAGACCCAGGGGGCCTCTTTAGCTCTGGAAACACCATATATTTT
CDR3: CASSQDPGGLFSSGNTIYF

J: TRBJ2-1
size: -
V: TRBV2
D: -
DNA: TGTGCCAGCAGTGTTGAAGTGGGCGAGCAGTTCTTC
CDR3: CASSVEVGEQFF

J: TRBJ1-1
size: -
V: TRBV6-5
D: TRBD1
DNA: TGTGCCAGCAGTTACACTACGGACAGGGCGGGAAACACTGAAGCTTTCTTT
CDR3: CASSYTTDRAGNTEAFF

J: TRBJ2-1
size: large
V: TRBV28
D: TRBD1
DNA: TGTGCCAGCAGTCAATTCCCGGGACAGGGAATCTCCGGCAATGAGCAGTTCTTC
CDR3: CASSQFPGQGISGNEQFF

J: TRBJ2-3
size: -
V: TRBV5-1
D: -
DNA: TGCGCCAGCAGCCAGGGCTGGGTCAGGGGGGGGACAGATACGCAGTATTTT
CDR3: CASSQGWVRGGTDTQYF

J: TRBJ1-2
size: few
V: TRBV19
D: -
DNA: TGTGCCAGTAGTCCCTGGAATTCTAACTATGGCTACACCTTC
CDR3: CASSPWNSNYGYTF

J: TRBJ2-7
size: -
V: TRBV6-1
D: TRBD1
DNA: TGTGCCAGCAGTGAAGCCTCCGGACAGGGCAACCACGAGCAGTACTTC
CDR3: CASSEASGQGNHEQYF

J: TRBJ1-6
size: medium-sized
V: TRBV30
D: -
DNA: TGTGCCTGGAGCGTACGTCATGAGGCACCCCTCCACTTT
CDR3: CAWSVRHEAPLHF

J: TRBJ2-7
size: medium-sized
V: TRBV20-1
D: -
DNA: TGCAGTGCTAGTAGGCTCTACGAGCAGTACTTC
CDR3: CSASRLYEQYF

J: TRBJ1-2
size: few
V: TRBV6-2/TRBV6-3
D: -
DNA: TGTGCCAGCAGAGGAGAGGGCCCCGCTAACTATGGCTACACCTTC
CDR3: CASRGEGPANYGYTF

J: TRBJ1-2
size: -
V: TRBV6-1
D: -
DNA: TGTGCCAGCAGTGATGTAAGGACTAACTATGGCTACACCTTC
CDR3: CASSDVRTNYGYTF

J: TRBJ2-7
size: medium-sized
V: TRBV13
D: -
DNA: TGTGCCAGCTCTCGGGACACCGAACCCTACGAGCAGTACTTC
CDR3: CASSRDTEPYEQYF

J: TRBJ2-4
size: medium-sized
V: TRBV20-1
D: -
DNA: TGCAGTGCTAGCGGCAGGGGCAAAAACATTCAGTACTTC
CDR3: CSASGRGKNIQYF

J: TRBJ1-2
size: few
V: TRBV6-6
D: -
DNA: TGTGCCAGCAGTTACGGGGACATTTATGGCTACACCTTC
CDR3: CASSYGDIYGYTF

J: TRBJ1-1
size: many
V: TRBV18
D: -
DNA: TGTGCCAGCTCACCAGGGGGTGGATGGACTGAAGCTTTCTTT
CDR3: CASSPGGGWTEAFF